This T cell receptor (beta chain) is drawn from a study of Ad26.COV2.S vaccination and SARS-CoV-2 variants. Assay: immunoSEQ multiplex PCR; the TCRdb copy retains only in-frame clones and omits some. This sample yields 500,000 or so clones, of which around 88% are seen a single time; 13% belongs to the top ten. Treatment indicated: about 20 received Ad26.COV2.S at low or high dose, single or two shots; 5 received placebo; per-sample allocation not given. Specimen acquisition occurred on day 63 following the initial vaccine or placebo injection. The germline CDR1 and CDR2 sequences are SQVTM and ANQGSEA. This CDR3 is built from 13 residues. The J segment lost 5 bases and the V segment lost 8 bases, leaving 8 bases of the junction unmatched.

The source is a person between 18 and 65 years old who received the Ad26.COV2.S COVID-19 vaccine or a placebo. This material consisted of peripheral blood, taken in a trial of Ad26.COV2.S vaccine versus placebo. The chain uses TRBV29-1 and TRBJ2-5; 10 nucleotides agree with TRBD1. The DNA for the CDR3 is TGCAGCACCGGGACAGGGGTGGGGGAGACCCAGTACTTC. Translating it yields CSTGTGVGETQYF.